A single sample gave rise to the 6 T cell receptor beta chains below, sequenced in a study of blood T cell repertoires in COVID-19. Data came from immunoSEQ multiplex PCR; TCRdb stores just in-frame clones and leaves some out. The sample includes about 36,000 clones, around four fifths of them seen just once. The material sequenced was peripheral blood. These receptors originate from a human donor in a cohort sampled during active COVID-19.

The V gene is TRBV9, the J gene TRBJ2-4, with D possibly matching TRBD2 (5 bases). Germline CDR1 SGDLS, CDR2 YYNGEE. V was clipped by 6 bases and J by 5 bases, with 15 bases between them. The CDR3 is 14 amino acids. DNA of the CDR3: TGTGCCAGCAATTCTGCGGGTTGGGAAAACATTCAGTACTTC. Translated: CASNSAGWENIQYF.

This chain connects TRBV3-1 (or the pseudogene TRBV3-2) to TRBJ2-5; 7 bases map to TRBD1. The CDR3 has 13 residues. The ends lost 6 bases at V and 2 bases at J; junction bases unmatched: 3. The germline gives CDR1 LGHDT, CDR2 YNNKEL (reference sequence). The CDR3 coding sequence is TGTGCCAGCAGAGCAGGGGGACAAGAGACCCAGTACTTC. Residues: CASRAGGQETQYF.

The genes are TRBV11-2 and TRBJ2-1; 7 bases are shared with TRBD1. This CDR3 has 14 amino acids. CDR1 is SGHAT and CDR2 is FQNNGV in the germline V gene. V lost 3 bases and J lost 6; bases outside the gene matches: 5. CDR3 DNA sequence: TGTGCCAGCAGCTTGGGACAGATACCCAATGAGCAGTTCTTC. Encoded protein: CASSLGQIPNEQFF.

This rearrangement joins TRBV30 to TRBJ2-3; 7 nucleotides align to TRBD2. The CDR3 length is 14 residues. V lost 4 bases to trimming and J lost 8 bases; unmatched junction nucleotides: 12. Per germline, CDR1 GTSNPN and CDR2 SVGIG (reference sequence). CDR3 coding DNA: TGTGCCTGGAACTTACAAGGAGGGAGGGGTACGCAGTATTTT. It codes for CAWNLQGGRGTQYF.

This rearrangement joins TRBV3-1 (or the pseudogene TRBV3-2) to TRBJ1-6; possibly TRBD1 for D (6 bases). V lost 0 bases, J lost 10 bases, and 13 bases lay in between. The germline gives CDR1 LGHDT, CDR2 YNNKEL (reference sequence). The CDR3 has 15 amino acids. The CDR3 sequence: CASSQEGRGGSPLHF. Here the CDR3 DNA reads TGTGCCAGCAGCCAAGAAGGCAGGGGTGGGTCACCCCTCCACTTT.

CDR3: CASSRGQGRSRDTEAFF. The CDR3 nucleotides are TGCGCCAGCAGCCGAGGACAGGGGAGGTCGAGGGACACTGAAGCTTTCTTT. This rearrangement joins TRBV5-1 to TRBJ1-1, with TRBD1 matching 9 bases. Losses at the gene ends were 4 bases for V and 3 bases for J; bases not matched to a gene: 13. CDR1 and CDR2 from the germline V gene are SGHRS and YFSETQ. The CDR3 loop spans 17 amino acids.